This passage covers 12 T cell receptor beta chains from one sample sequenced in a study of blood T cell repertoires in COVID-19. Profiling relied on immunoSEQ multiplex PCR, and the TCRdb table lists in-frame clones only, not all of them. The sample carries approximately 230,000 clones, around 85% recorded once. The sample taken for sequencing was peripheral blood. Every receptor here comes from a woman aged 40 to 50 with active or convalescent COVID-19.

V gene TRBV5-1 combines with J gene TRBJ1-5, with D perhaps matching TRBD1 (6 bases). Germline lookup yields CDR1 SGHRS and CDR2 YFSETQ. Trimming cost V 4 bases and J 2 bases, with 13 bases left between them. The CDR3 loop spans 15 amino acids. CDR3 in amino acids: CASSPAGAGNQPQHF. CDR3 coding DNA: TGCGCCAGCAGCCCGGCAGGGGCTGGCAATCAGCCCCAGCATTTT.

This clone was counted only a few times. The rearrangement links TRBV5-1 to TRBJ1-2; no definite D call. Per germline, CDR1 SGHRS and CDR2 YFSETQ. The ends were cut back, 4 bases at V and 6 bases at J, with 22 bases in the middle. The CDR3 extends over 16 amino acids. CDR3 loop: CASSPTPWFLRDGYTF. Written as DNA, the CDR3 is TGCGCCAGCAGCCCCACGCCGTGGTTCCTACGCGATGGCTACACCTTC.

V gene TRBV5-1 combines with J gene TRBJ2-7; no clear D. From germline, CDR1 is SGHRS and CDR2 YFSETQ. This CDR3 contains 13 residues. Trimming took off 0 bases at V and 6 bases at J, with 10 bases between the two ends. This CDR3 is CASSLGVSGEQYF. CDR3 coding DNA: TGCGCCAGCAGCTTGGGGGTCTCGGGCGAGCAGTACTTC.

V is TRBV6-5 and J is TRBJ2-1, with D possibly being TRBD1 (5 bases). V lost 2 bases and J 9 bases, leaving 11 bases between the germline ends. The V gene's germline CDR1 is MNHEY and CDR2 SVGAGI. The CDR3 sequence is 13 residues long. CDR3 amino acids: CASSYRGMGEQFF. In nucleotides, the CDR3 is TGTGCCAGCAGTTACAGGGGAATGGGTGAGCAGTTCTTC.

The chain employs TRBV3-1 (or the pseudogene TRBV3-2) and TRBJ1-1; no firm D call. V was pared by 4 bases and J by 2 bases, with 14 bases between. The CDR3 is 15 amino acids. Germline values: CDR1 LGHDT, CDR2 YNNKEL (reference sequence). The CDR3 spells CASSPLRERNTEAFF. CDR3 sequence (DNA): TGTGCCAGCAGCCCCTTACGTGAGCGAAACACTGAAGCTTTCTTT.

The chain links TRBV28 to TRBJ1-2; 7 bases fit TRBD1. J lost 1 base, V lost 4 bases, and 12 bases had no gene match. The CDR3 contains 17 residues. Germline V gene lookup returns CDR1 MDHEN and CDR2 SYDVKM. The CDR3 sequence: CASSSWTGRNLNYGYTF. CDR3 sequence (DNA): TGTGCCAGCAGTTCCTGGACAGGAAGAAACCTTAACTATGGCTACACCTTC.

The V gene is TRBV5-1, the J gene TRBJ1-2, with 9 bases lining up with TRBD1. CDR1 SGHRS and CDR2 YFSETQ come from the germline V gene. This CDR3 comprises 14 residues. V dropped 3 bases and J dropped 8; count of bases not matched to a gene: 8. Written as DNA, the CDR3 is TGCGCCAGCAGCTGGAACAGGGGGCCGAAGGGCTACACCTTC. It encodes CASSWNRGPKGYTF.

This clone has only one observation. The chain combines TRBV5-4 with TRBJ1-2; D possibly corresponds to TRBD1 (5 bases). The CDR3 runs 14 residues. V shed 4 bases and J shed 4 bases, with 14 bases lying between them. Germline loops: CDR1 SGHNT, CDR2 YYREEE (reference sequence). The CDR3 sequence: CASSPGRVGYGYTF. The CDR3 nucleotides are TGTGCCAGCAGCCCCGGCAGGGTGGGCTATGGCTACACCTTC. Based on the CDR3 plus reference TRBV5-4 and TRBJ1-2, the full variable domain is ETGVTQSPTHLIKTRGQQVTLRCSSQSGHNTVSWYQQALGQGPQFIFQYYREEENGRGNFPPRFSGLQFPNYSSELNVNALELDDSALYLCASSPGRVGYGYTFGSGTRLTVV.

The table lists this clone with a count of one. The genes are TRBV6-5 and TRBJ1-2, with 8 nucleotides matching TRBD1. CDR1 and CDR2 (germline): MNHEY, SVGAGI. Germline trimming cut 2 bases from V and 4 bases from J; bases unmatched to any gene: 6. There are 15 residues in the CDR3. CDR3 in DNA: TGTGCCAGCAGTTACCGTGGACAGGGCTCCTATGGCTACACCTTC. It yields the protein CASSYRGQGSYGYTF.

V usage is TRBV19 and J usage is TRBJ1-1; D is perhaps TRBD1 (5 bases). Per germline, CDR1 LNHDA and CDR2 SQIVND (reference sequence). The CDR3 has 14 amino acids. The V gene lost 3 bases and the J gene lost 0 bases, with 8 bases spanning the gap. This CDR3 reads CASSMPGMNTEAFF. In DNA, the CDR3 is TGTGCCAGTAGTATGCCAGGGATGAACACTGAAGCTTTCTTT. The whole variable domain, remainder taken from reference TRBV19 and TRBJ1-1, is DGGITQSPKYLFRKEGQNVTLSCEQNLNHDAMYWYRQDPGQGLRLIYYSQIVNDFQKGDIAEGYSVSREKKESFPLTVTSAQKNPTAFYLCASSMPGMNTEAFFGQGTRLTVV.

This rearrangement joins TRBV5-1 to TRBJ2-2; 7 positions match TRBD1. The germline gives CDR1 SGHRS, CDR2 YFSETQ. The CDR3 is made up of 16 amino acids. Trimming took 0 bases from V and 2 from J; bases not matched to a gene: 4. This CDR3 is CASSLGTGANTGELFF. Here the CDR3 DNA reads TGCGCCAGCAGCTTGGGAACAGGGGCAAACACCGGGGAGCTGTTTTTT.

The chain couples TRBV18 to TRBJ2-7; D is unclear. V was cut by 5 bases and J by 1 base, with 3 bases left in between. This CDR3 is 11 amino acids long. Germline values: CDR1 KGHSH, CDR2 LQKENI. CDR3 bases: TGTGCCAGCTCAGAGTCCTACGAGCAGTACTTC. Translated: CASSESYEQYF.